The subject of this entry is one T cell receptor (beta chain). Its binding antigen is unknown. No base qualities exist here, and no much larger clone lies one base off it. These data come from a study of blood T cell repertoires in COVID-19 (dated by TCRdb to the early 2020s). About the full investigation: Samples covering the acute and convalescent phases of COVID-19 were provided by collaborators in the United States, Italy and Spain. The prospective study material was composed of cDNA or gDNA derived from T cells, B-cell-depleted T cells, or PBMCs. Deeply sampled blood TCRbeta repertoires from subjects exposed to, actively infected with, or recovered from COVID-19 were included in the dataset. The repertoires were released in a freely available public database intended as a resource for research on the immune response to SARS-CoV-2. Samples were obtained from the ongoing ImmuneRACE study (first 160 participants) and from over 1,000 subjects provided by 6 global collaborators. The sample metadata nearly always contained a de-identified subject ID, COVID-19 status, age in years and sex. HLA class I and class II types, where available, came from metadata supplied by the sample provider rather than from assay-based typing.

The paper's findings and limits, for the study overall: How much clinical and demographic metadata was included differed by source and by participant, and the metadata was provided uncurated.

TCRbeta CDR3 regions were amplified from genomic DNA using the immunoSEQ Assay, a bias-controlled multiplex PCR. Regarding the original processing steps: Nucleated cell counts per sample were estimated from amplification of reference gene primers within the assay. To quantify the absolute abundance of each unique TCRbeta CDR3 rearrangement, sequence reads were collapsed and filtered. Productive Simpson clonality was computed per sample as the square root of Simpson's diversity index over productive rearrangements. The table comes from immuneACCESS by way of TCRdb, which keeps in-frame sequences with V and J called. Part of the clones is missing from these tables; in studies checked, under half for an unresolved V gene and the rest for unknown reasons. V, J and clone size were drawn from that table, and D and trimming were deduced from the DNA. The sample has roughly 250,000 clones on record, 88% of them singletons. The ten largest clones capture 2.5% to 3.5% of the sample.

In the prospective study, participants were about 18 to 90 years old, resided in about two dozen geographic areas of the United States, and were enrolled through a virtual design. To assign participants to cohorts, the prospective study relied on clinical history that participants themselves reported in a screening survey and a study questionnaire. ImmuneRACE Cohort 3 recovered participants were defined by two consecutive negative NP/OP PCR tests, healthcare professional clearance, or symptom resolution. In the prospective study, mobile phlebotomists collected whole blood, serum and a nasopharyngeal or oropharyngeal swab from each participant. Prospective study participants could optionally give additional blood draws and questionnaires over an approximately two-month period. Prospective study blood samples were shipped either frozen or at room temperature before DNA extraction. CDR1 and CDR2 were assigned from the germline V gene (reference sequence) as LNHDA and SQIVND. The CDR3 starts with the cysteine, ends with the phenylalanine, and has 15 residues. The retained sequence is limited to the CDR3, 45 bases, with the frame set at the first base. Compared with germline, V lacks 4 bases and J lacks 2 bases; bases without a gene match: 5.

This clonotype originated in a woman between 45 and 60 years old who had recovered from COVID-19. Sequencing used PBMCs or T cells enriched from blood (not recorded which). The rearrangement combines TRBV19 with TRBJ2-1, and TRBD2 aligns with 7 junction nucleotides. The CDR3 reads as follows: CASSTAGVPYNEQFF. The nucleotide sequence reads TGTGCCAGTAGTACCGCGGGAGTGCCCTACAATGAGCAGTTCTTC.